The rows below give T cell receptor beta chains drawn from one sample of a study of TIL therapy for anti-PD-1-resistant metastatic lung cancer. Sequenced by immunoSEQ multiplex PCR; TCRdb stores in-frame clones only, minus some. The profile shows about 57,000 clones, about 80% of them singletons. The material was blood, obtained at baseline. The receptors originated from a woman between 30 and 85 years old with non-small cell lung cancer. Each CDR3 is given with its conserved first and last residue. Fields, in order: V gene, J gene, D gene, clone size, CDR3 protein, CDR3 DNA. D genes are given only for firm matches. Clone size appears in some rows only: once, few, many, or a class for an expanded clone.

TRBV11-3	TRBJ2-2	NA	NA	CASSSIRWTNNTGELFF	TGTGCCAGCAGCTCGATACGATGGACGAACAACACCGGGGAGCTGTTTTTT
TRBV4-3	TRBJ1-4	NA	NA	CASSQLGAGGKLFF	TGCGCCAGCAGCCAATTGGGGGCCGGGGGAAAACTGTTTTTT
TRBV6-6	TRBJ2-5	NA	NA	CATRRGQETQYF	TGTGCCACCCGACGGGGTCAAGAGACCCAGTACTTC
TRBV7-8	TRBJ2-2	TRBD1	NA	CASSWGQAFNTGELFF	TGTGCCAGCAGCTGGGGACAGGCTTTCAACACCGGGGAGCTGTTTTTT
TRBV5-1	TRBJ1-2	NA	NA	CASSLAIGDFNYGYTF	TGCGCCAGCAGCTTGGCCATTGGTGATTTTAACTATGGCTACACCTTC
TRBV10-1	TRBJ2-7	NA	few	CASTPDNYEQYF	TGCGCCAGCACCCCGGACAACTACGAGCAGTACTTC
TRBV11-2	TRBJ2-1	NA	NA	CASSLATYNEQFF	TGTGCCAGCAGCTTAGCAACTTACAATGAGCAGTTCTTC
TRBV6-6	TRBJ1-6	NA	few	CASHHGSGASPLHF	TGTGCCAGCCACCACGGGTCAGGGGCTTCACCCCTCCACTTT
TRBV30	TRBJ1-4	NA	once	CAWDIGAGEKLFF	TGTGCCTGGGACATAGGGGCCGGCGAAAAACTGTTTTTT
TRBV11-2	TRBJ1-2	NA	NA	CASSALYGYTF	TGTGCCAGCAGCGCCCTCTATGGCTACACCTTC
TRBV4-1	TRBJ2-5	NA	NA	CASSQDRRGQETQYF	TGCGCCAGCAGCCAAGATCGAAGGGGGCAAGAGACCCAGTACTTC
TRBV28	TRBJ2-3	NA	NA	CASSSGVLPDTQYF	TGTGCCAGCAGTTCCGGTGTCCTACCAGATACGCAGTATTTT
TRBV9	TRBJ2-3	NA	NA	CASSGTSSTDTQYF	TGTGCCAGCAGCGGGACTTCTAGCACAGATACGCAGTATTTT
TRBV10-3	TRBJ1-2	NA	NA	CAISESKADRYYGYTF	TGTGCCATCAGTGAGTCGAAGGCGGACAGATACTATGGCTACACCTTC
TRBV5-4	TRBJ2-3	NA	NA	CASSLVGRDTDTQYF	TGTGCCAGCAGCTTGGTAGGGCGGGACACAGATACGCAGTATTTT
TRBV7-2	TRBJ2-1	NA	NA	CASSLALDGHNEQFF	TGTGCCAGCAGCTTAGCACTAGACGGCCACAATGAGCAGTTCTTC
TRBV13	TRBJ2-5	NA	NA	CASSFLGQQETQYF	TGTGCCAGCAGCTTTTTAGGACAACAAGAGACCCAGTACTTC
TRBV28	TRBJ1-1	NA	NA	CASSEPGRETEAFF	TGTGCCAGCAGTGAACCAGGGAGGGAGACTGAAGCTTTCTTT
TRBV10-3	TRBJ1-3	NA	NA	CAINRTVNSGNTIYF	TGTGCCATCAATCGGACGGTTAACTCTGGAAACACCATATATTTT
TRBV7-3	TRBJ2-5	NA	NA	CASSLTRGETQYF	TGTGCCAGCAGCTTAACCAGAGGGGAGACCCAGTACTTC
TRBV4-2	TRBJ2-4	NA	few	CASSQGHDIQYF	TGTGCCAGCAGCCAAGGTCATGACATTCAGTACTTC
TRBV6-1	TRBJ2-1	NA	NA	CASSEAYRIHEQFF	TGTGCCAGCAGTGAAGCGTACAGGATCCATGAGCAGTTCTTC
TRBV9	TRBJ1-5	TRBD1	NA	CASSGRDRPNQPQHF	TGTGCCAGCAGCGGTAGGGACAGACCGAATCAGCCCCAGCATTTT
TRBV28	TRBJ2-2	NA	NA	CASIGQPRNTGELFF	TGTGCCAGCATAGGACAGCCCAGAAACACCGGGGAGCTGTTTTTT
TRBV7-9	TRBJ1-2	NA	NA	CASSLAENYGYTF	TGTGCCAGCAGCTTAGCGGAGAACTATGGCTACACCTTC
TRBV5-1	TRBJ2-2	NA	few	CASSDQGGNDGELFF	TGCGCCAGCAGCGACCAGGGAGGTAACGACGGGGAGCTGTTTTTT
TRBV5-4	TRBJ1-3	NA	NA	CASHPPSGNTIYF	TGTGCCAGCCACCCCCCCTCTGGAAACACCATATATTTT
TRBV30	TRBJ1-2	TRBD1	NA	CAWSAGGSYGYTF	TGTGCCTGGAGCGCAGGGGGGAGTTATGGCTACACCTTC
TRBV5-8	TRBJ1-6	NA	NA	CASSRSGQFSPLHF	TGTGCCAGCAGCCGCTCAGGACAGTTTTCACCCCTCCACTTT
TRBV27	TRBJ2-7	TRBD1	NA	CASSLSGTGRYEQYF	TGTGCCAGCAGTTTATCCGGGACAGGGCGATACGAGCAGTACTTC
TRBV14	TRBJ2-3	NA	NA	CASSPRHGSTDTQYF	TGTGCCAGCAGCCCGCGGCACGGGAGCACAGATACGCAGTATTTT
TRBV19	TRBJ1-2	NA	NA	CASSIRRINYGYTF	TGTGCCAGTAGTATACGCAGGATTAACTATGGCTACACCTTC
TRBV11-2	TRBJ2-7	NA	NA	CASSQEDTPYEQYF	TGTGCCAGCAGTCAAGAGGATACTCCCTACGAGCAGTACTTC
TRBV5-6	TRBJ2-7	NA	few	CASSGWKPHEQYF	TGTGCCAGCAGCGGTTGGAAGCCCCACGAGCAGTACTTC
TRBV2	TRBJ1-3	NA	once	CASSARAVHHLSSGNTIYF	TGTGCCAGCAGTGCGAGGGCAGTTCACCACCTGAGCTCTGGAAACACCATATATTTT
TRBV11-2	TRBJ2-5	NA	once	CASSLVGGLETQYF	TGTGCCAGCAGCTTAGTTGGGGGTTTAGAGACCCAGTACTTC
TRBV19	TRBJ2-3	TRBD1	NA	CASSRQQGASTDTQYF	TGTGCCAGTAGTCGCCAACAGGGGGCCAGCACAGATACGCAGTATTTT
TRBV14	TRBJ2-1	NA	NA	CASSPRYRRSYNEQFF	TGTGCCAGCAGCCCCCGTTATCGCCGCTCCTACAATGAGCAGTTCTTC
TRBV10-2	TRBJ1-1	NA	NA	CASSGQHMNTEAFF	TGCGCCAGCAGCGGACAGCACATGAACACTGAAGCTTTCTTT
TRBV9	TRBJ2-7	TRBD1	NA	CASSTTGQGIVEQYF	TGTGCCAGCAGCACAACGGGACAGGGGATTGTCGAGCAGTACTTC
TRBV10-3	TRBJ2-7	TRBD1	NA	CATRGQGGTYEQYF	TGTGCCACCAGGGGACAGGGGGGAACCTACGAGCAGTACTTC
TRBV4-1	TRBJ1-5	NA	NA	CASSTAGGNQPQHF	TGCGCCAGCAGTACGGCAGGAGGGAATCAGCCCCAGCATTTT
TRBV5-1	TRBJ1-2	TRBD1	NA	CASSPGGGAYYGYTF	TGCGCCAGCAGCCCGGGAGGGGGCGCTTACTATGGCTACACCTTC
TRBV7-9	TRBJ1-3	NA	NA	CASSDEGSGSGNTIYF	TGTGCCAGCAGCGACGAGGGCAGCGGCAGTGGAAACACCATATATTTT
TRBV7-8	TRBJ2-5	NA	NA	CASSLGAVGMETQYF	TGTGCCAGCAGCTTAGGTGCAGTAGGGATGGAGACCCAGTACTTC
TRBV4-1	TRBJ1-2	NA	once	CASSPRGRGGYTF	TGCGCCAGCAGCCCCAGGGGAAGAGGAGGCTACACCTTC
TRBV5-6	TRBJ1-1	NA	NA	CASSPRFGEAFF	TGTGCCAGCAGCCCTCGTTTCGGTGAAGCTTTCTTT
TRBV6-8	TRBJ1-1	NA	NA	CASSLTGAQGDTEAFF	TGTGCCAGCAGTCTGACAGGAGCCCAAGGGGACACTGAAGCTTTCTTT
TRBV10-1	TRBJ2-1	NA	few	CASSESRQESSYNEQFF	TGCGCCAGCAGTGAGTCTAGGCAGGAGAGCTCCTACAATGAGCAGTTCTTC
TRBV6-5	TRBJ1-4	NA	NA	CASSYSSDEKLFF	TGTGCCAGCAGTTACTCGTCCGACGAAAAACTGTTTTTT
TRBV4-2	TRBJ1-3	TRBD1	few	CATSTGLGNTIYF	TGTGCCACTTCGACAGGGTTAGGAAACACCATATATTTT
TRBV6-6	TRBJ2-7	TRBD2	NA	CASSNPSGLSEQYF	TGTGCCAGCAGCAACCCTAGCGGTCTCTCAGAGCAGTACTTC